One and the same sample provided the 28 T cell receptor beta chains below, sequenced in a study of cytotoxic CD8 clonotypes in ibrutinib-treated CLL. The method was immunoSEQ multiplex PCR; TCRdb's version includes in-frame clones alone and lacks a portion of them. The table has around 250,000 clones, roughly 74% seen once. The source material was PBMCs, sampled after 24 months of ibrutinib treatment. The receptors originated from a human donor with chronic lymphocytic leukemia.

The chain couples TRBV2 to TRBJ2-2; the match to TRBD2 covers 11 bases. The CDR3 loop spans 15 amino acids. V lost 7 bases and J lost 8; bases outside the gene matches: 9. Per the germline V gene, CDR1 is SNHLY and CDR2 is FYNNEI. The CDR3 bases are TGTGCCAGCACCCTACTAGCGGGAGTCTCGGGGGAGCTGTTTTTT. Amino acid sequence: CASTLLAGVSGELFF.

The CDR3 sequence: CASSSRTGINTEAFF. The CDR3, as DNA: TGTGCCAGCAGCTCTCGTACAGGGATCAACACTGAAGCTTTCTTT. The chain links TRBV9 to TRBJ1-1, with D possibly TRBD1 on 6 matching bases. V was pared by 4 bases and J by 2 bases, with 15 bases between. Germline CDR1 reads SGDLS; CDR2 reads YYNGEE. The CDR3 is 15 amino acids.

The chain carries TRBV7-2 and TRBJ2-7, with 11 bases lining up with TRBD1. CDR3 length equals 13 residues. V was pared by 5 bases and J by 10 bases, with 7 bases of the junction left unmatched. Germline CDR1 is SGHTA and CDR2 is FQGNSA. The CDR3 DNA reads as TGTGCCAGCAGCCCGAGGGACAGGGGGAAACAGTACTTC. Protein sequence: CASSPRDRGKQYF.

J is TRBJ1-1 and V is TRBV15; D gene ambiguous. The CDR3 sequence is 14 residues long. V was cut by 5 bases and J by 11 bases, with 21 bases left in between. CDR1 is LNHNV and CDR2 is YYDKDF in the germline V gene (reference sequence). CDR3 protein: CATSSPALEGSAFF. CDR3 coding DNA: TGTGCCACCAGCTCCCCTGCTCTTGAGGGTTCGGCTTTCTTT.

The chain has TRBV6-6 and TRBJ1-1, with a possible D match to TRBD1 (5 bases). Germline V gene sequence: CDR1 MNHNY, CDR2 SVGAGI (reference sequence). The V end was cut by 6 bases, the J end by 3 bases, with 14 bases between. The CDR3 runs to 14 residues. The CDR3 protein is CASRPDRLYTEAFF. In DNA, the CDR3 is TGTGCCAGCAGGCCCGACAGATTATACACTGAAGCTTTCTTT.

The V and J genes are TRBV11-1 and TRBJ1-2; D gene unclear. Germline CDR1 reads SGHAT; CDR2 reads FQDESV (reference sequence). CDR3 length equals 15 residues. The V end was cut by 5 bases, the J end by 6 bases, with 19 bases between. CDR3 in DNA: TGTGCCAGCAGCCGGTCCGGGGAAGATTACCATGGCTACACCTTC. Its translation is CASSRSGEDYHGYTF.

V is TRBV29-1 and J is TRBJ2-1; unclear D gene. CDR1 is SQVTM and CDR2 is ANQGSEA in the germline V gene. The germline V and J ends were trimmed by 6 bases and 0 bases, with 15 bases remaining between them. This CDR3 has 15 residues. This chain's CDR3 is CSVAGSSASYNEQFF. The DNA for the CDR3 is TGCAGCGTCGCTGGGTCTTCTGCCTCCTACAATGAGCAGTTCTTC.

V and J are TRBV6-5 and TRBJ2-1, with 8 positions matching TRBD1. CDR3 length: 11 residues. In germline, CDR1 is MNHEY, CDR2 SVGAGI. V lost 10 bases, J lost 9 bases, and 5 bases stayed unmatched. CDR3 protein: CATRGLGEQFF. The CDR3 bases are TGTGCCACCAGGGGGCTGGGTGAGCAGTTCTTC.

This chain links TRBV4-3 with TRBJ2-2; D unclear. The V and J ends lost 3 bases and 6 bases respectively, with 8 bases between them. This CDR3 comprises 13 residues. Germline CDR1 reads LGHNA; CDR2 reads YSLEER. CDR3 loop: CASSQLTSGELFF. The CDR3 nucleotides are TGCGCCAGCAGCCAGCTAACCTCCGGGGAGCTGTTTTTT.

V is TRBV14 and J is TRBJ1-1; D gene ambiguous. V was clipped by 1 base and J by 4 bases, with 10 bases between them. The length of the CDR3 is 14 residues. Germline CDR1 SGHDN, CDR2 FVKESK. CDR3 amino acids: CASSQVTGSTEAFF. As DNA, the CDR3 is TGTGCCAGCAGCCAAGTAACGGGATCCACTGAAGCTTTCTTT.

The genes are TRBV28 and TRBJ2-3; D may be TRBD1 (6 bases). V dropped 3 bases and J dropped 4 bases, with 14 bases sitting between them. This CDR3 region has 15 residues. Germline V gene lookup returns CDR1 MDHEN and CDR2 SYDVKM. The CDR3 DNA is TGTGCCAGCAGTTTGGCAGGGGATTGGGCAGATACGCAGTATTTT. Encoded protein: CASSLAGDWADTQYF. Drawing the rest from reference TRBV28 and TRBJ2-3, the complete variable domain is DVKVTQSSRYLVKRTGEKVFLECVQDMDHENMFWYRQDPGLGLRLIYFSYDVKMKEKGDIPEGYSVSREKKERFSLILESASTNQTSMYLCASSLAGDWADTQYFGPGTRLTVL.

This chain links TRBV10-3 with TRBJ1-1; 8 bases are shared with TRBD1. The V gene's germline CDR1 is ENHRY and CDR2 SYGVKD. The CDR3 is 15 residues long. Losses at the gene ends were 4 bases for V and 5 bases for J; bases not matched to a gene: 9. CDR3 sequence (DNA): TGTGCCATCAGTGTAACAGGGGGAGGTCGGACTGAAGCTTTCTTT. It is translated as CAISVTGGGRTEAFF.

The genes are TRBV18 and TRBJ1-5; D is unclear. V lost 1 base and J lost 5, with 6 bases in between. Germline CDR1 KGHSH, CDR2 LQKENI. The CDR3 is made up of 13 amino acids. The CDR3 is CASSPLPDQPQHF. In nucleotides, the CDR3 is TGTGCCAGCTCACCACTCCCCGATCAGCCCCAGCATTTT.

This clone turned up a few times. The DNA for the CDR3 is TGTGCCAGCAGTGTACAGGACCGTGGCTACACCTTC. The encoded protein is CASSVQDRGYTF. V gene TRBV28 combines with J gene TRBJ1-2; D perhaps matches TRBD1 (5 bases). Looked up from germline, CDR1 is MDHEN and CDR2 is SYDVKM. The V end lost 5 bases, the J end lost 7 bases, and 11 bases lay between the germline ends. The CDR3 runs 12 residues.

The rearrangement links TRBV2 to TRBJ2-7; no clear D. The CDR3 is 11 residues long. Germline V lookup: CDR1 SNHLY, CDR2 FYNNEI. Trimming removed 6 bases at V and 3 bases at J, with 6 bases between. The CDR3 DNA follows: TGTGCCAGCAGGCTTCTCTACGAGCAGTACTTC. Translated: CASRLLYEQYF.

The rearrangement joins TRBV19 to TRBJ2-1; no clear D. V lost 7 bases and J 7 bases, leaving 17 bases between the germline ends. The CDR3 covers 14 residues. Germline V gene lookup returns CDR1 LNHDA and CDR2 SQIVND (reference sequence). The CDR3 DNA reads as TGTGCCAGTACTATCGGCGGTTTAGGGAATGAGCAGTTCTTC. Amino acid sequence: CASTIGGLGNEQFF.

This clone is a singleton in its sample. CDR3 in DNA: TGCGCCAGCAGCCGGTCGGACAACTCTGGAAACACCATATATTTT. This translates into CASSRSDNSGNTIYF. The chain couples TRBV5-1 to TRBJ1-3, with a tentative D call TRBD1 (5 bases). The V end was cut by 4 bases, the J end by 0 bases, with 11 bases between. Per germline, CDR1 SGHRS and CDR2 YFSETQ. CDR3 length: 15 amino acids.

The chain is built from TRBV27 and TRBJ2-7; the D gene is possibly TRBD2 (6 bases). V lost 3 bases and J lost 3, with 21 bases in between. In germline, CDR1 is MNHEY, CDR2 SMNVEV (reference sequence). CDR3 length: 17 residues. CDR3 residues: CASSFQAGGTLGYEQYF. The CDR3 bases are TGTGCCAGCAGTTTCCAAGCCGGGGGAACCTTGGGCTACGAGCAGTACTTC.

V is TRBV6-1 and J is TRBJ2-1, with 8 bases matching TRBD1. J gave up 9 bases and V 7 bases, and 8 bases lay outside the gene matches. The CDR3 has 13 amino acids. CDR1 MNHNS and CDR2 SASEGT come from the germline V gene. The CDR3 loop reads CASIPTGVGEQFF. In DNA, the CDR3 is TGTGCCAGCATTCCGACAGGGGTCGGTGAGCAGTTCTTC.

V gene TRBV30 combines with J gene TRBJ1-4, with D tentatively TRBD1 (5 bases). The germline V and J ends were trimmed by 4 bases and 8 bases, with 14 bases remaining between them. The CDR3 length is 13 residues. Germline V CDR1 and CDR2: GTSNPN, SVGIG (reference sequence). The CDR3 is CAWKRGIGEKLFF. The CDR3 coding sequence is TGTGCCTGGAAGAGGGGCATTGGGGAAAAACTGTTTTTT. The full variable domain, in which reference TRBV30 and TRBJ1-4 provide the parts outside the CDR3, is SQTIHQWPATLVQPVGSPLSLECTVEGTSNPNLYWYRQAAGRGLQLLFYSVGIGQISSEVPQNLSASRPQDRQFILSSKKLLLSDSGFYLCAWKRGIGEKLFFGSGTQLSVL.

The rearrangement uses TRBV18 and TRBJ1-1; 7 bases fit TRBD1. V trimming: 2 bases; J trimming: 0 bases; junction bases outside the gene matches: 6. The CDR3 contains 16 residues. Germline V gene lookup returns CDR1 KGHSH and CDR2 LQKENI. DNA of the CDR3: TGTGCCAGCTCACCAGTCGGGACAGCGATGAACACTGAAGCTTTCTTT. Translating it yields CASSPVGTAMNTEAFF.

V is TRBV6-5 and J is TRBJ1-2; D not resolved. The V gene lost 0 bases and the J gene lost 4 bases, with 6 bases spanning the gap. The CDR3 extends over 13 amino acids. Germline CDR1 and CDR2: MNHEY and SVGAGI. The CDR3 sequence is CASSYSGSYGYTF. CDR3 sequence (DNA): TGTGCCAGCAGTTACTCCGGCAGCTATGGCTACACCTTC.

The CDR3 sequence: CASSSNIQYF. CDR3 coding DNA: TGTGCCAGCAGTTCGAACATTCAGTACTTC. J is TRBJ2-4 and V is TRBV28; no reliable D call. Trimming left V 4 bases short and J 7 bases short, with 2 bases between. Per the germline V gene, CDR1 is MDHEN and CDR2 is SYDVKM. This CDR3 comprises 10 residues. Looking up the rest from reference TRBV28 and TRBJ2-4 gives the full variable domain: DVKVTQSSRYLVKRTGEKVFLECVQDMDHENMFWYRQDPGLGLRLIYFSYDVKMKEKGDIPEGYSVSREKKERFSLILESASTNQTSMYLCASSSNIQYFGAGTRLSVL.

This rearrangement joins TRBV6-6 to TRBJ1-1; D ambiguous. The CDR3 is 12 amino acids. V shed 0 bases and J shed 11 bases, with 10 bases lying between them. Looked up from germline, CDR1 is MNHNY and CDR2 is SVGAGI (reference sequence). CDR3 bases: TGTGCCAGCAGTTACTCGCGATCGGTTGCTTTCTTT. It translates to CASSYSRSVAFF.

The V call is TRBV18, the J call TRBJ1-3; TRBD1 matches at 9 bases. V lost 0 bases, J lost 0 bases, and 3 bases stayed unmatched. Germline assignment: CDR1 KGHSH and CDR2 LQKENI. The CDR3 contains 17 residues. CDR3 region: CASSPPLGQGSGNTIYF. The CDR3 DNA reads TGTGCCAGCTCACCACCGTTGGGACAGGGCTCTGGAAACACCATATATTTT.

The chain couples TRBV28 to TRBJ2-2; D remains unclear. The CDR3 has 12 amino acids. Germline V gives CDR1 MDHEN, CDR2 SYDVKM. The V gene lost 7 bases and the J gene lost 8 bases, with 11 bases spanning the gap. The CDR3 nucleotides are TGTGCCAGCACCCGAGCTTGGGGGGAGCTGTTTTTT. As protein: CASTRAWGELFF.

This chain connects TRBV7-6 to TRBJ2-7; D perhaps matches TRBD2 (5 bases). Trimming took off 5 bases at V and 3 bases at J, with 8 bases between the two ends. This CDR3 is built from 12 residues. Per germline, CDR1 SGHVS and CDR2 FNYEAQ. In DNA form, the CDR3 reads TGTGCCAGCAGCCCGAGCGGCTACGAGCAGTACTTC. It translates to CASSPSGYEQYF.

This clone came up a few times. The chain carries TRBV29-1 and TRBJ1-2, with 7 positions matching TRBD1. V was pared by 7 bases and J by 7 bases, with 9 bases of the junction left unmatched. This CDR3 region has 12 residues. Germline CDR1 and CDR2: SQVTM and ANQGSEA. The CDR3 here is CSAGEGAGGYTF. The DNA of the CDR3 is TGCAGCGCCGGAGAGGGGGCTGGTGGCTACACCTTC.